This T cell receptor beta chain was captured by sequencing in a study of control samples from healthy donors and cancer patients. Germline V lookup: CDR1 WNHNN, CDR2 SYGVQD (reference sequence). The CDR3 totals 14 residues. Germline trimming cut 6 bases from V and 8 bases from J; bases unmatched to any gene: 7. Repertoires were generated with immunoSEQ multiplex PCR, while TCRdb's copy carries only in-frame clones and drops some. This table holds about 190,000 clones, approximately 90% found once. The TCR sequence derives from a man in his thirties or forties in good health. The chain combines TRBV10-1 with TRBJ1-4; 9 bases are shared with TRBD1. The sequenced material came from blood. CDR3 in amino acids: CASSAGTGNEKLFF. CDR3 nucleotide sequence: TGCGCCAGCAGCGCCGGGACAGGGAACGAAAAACTGTTTTTT.